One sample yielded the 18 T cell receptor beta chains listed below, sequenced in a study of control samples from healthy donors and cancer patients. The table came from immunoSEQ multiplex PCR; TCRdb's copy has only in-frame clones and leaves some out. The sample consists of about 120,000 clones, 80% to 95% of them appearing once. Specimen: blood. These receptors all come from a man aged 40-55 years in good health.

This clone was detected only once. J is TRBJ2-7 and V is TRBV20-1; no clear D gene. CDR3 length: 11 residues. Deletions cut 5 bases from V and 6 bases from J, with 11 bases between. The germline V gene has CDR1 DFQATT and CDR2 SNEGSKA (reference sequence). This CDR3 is CSAPVGLEQYF. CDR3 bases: TGCAGTGCTCCCGTCGGGCTCGAGCAGTACTTC.

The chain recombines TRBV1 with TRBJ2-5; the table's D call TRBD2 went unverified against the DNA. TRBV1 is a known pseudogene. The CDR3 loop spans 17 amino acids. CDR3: CTSSHPPGGTSGGLQYF. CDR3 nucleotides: TGCACCAGCAGCCACCCCCCCGGCGGGACTAGCGGGGGGCTACAGTACTTC.

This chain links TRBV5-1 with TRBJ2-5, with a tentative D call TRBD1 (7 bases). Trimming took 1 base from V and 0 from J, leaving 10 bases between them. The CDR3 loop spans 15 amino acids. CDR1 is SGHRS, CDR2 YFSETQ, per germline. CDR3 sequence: CASSLSRGDQETQYF. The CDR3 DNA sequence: TGCGCCAGCAGCTTGTCCAGGGGGGACCAAGAGACCCAGTACTTC. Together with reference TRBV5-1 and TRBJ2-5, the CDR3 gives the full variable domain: KAGVTQTPRYLIKTRGQQVTLSCSPISGHRSVSWYQQTPGQGLQFLFEYFSETQRNKGNFPGRFSGRQFSNSRSEMNVSTLELGDSALYLCASSLSRGDQETQYFGPGTRLLVL.

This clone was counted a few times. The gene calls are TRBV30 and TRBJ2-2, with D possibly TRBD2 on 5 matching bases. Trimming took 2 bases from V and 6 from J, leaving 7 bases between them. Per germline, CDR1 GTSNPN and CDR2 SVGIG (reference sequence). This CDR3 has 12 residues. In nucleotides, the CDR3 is TGTGCCTGGAGTCGGGGTGCCGGGGAGCTGTTTTTT. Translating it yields CAWSRGAGELFF. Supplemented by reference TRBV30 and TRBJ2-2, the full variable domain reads SQTIHQWPATLVQPVGSPLSLECTVEGTSNPNLYWYRQAAGRGLQLLFYSVGIGQISSEVPQNLSASRPQDRQFILSSKKLLLSDSGFYLCAWSRGAGELFFGEGSRLTVL.

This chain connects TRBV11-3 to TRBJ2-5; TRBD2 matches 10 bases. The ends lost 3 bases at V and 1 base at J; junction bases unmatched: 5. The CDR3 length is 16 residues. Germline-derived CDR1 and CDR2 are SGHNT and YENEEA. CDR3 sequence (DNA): TGTGCCAGCAGCTTTTCCACTAGCGGGACCCAAGAGACCCAGTACTTC. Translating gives CASSFSTSGTQETQYF.

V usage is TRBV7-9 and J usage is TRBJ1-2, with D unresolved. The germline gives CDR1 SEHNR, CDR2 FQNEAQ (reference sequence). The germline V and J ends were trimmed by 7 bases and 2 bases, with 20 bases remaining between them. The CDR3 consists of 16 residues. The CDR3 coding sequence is TGTGCCAGCACACATTCGCAGGTAGTGACGAACTATGGCTACACCTTC. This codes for CASTHSQVVTNYGYTF.

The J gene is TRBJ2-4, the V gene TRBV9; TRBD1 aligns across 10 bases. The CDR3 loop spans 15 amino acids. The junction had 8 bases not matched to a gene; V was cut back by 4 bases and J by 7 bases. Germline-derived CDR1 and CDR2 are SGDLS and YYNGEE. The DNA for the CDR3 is TGTGCCAGCAGCCAAAGACAGGGGGCGGATAACATTCAGTACTTC. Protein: CASSQRQGADNIQYF.

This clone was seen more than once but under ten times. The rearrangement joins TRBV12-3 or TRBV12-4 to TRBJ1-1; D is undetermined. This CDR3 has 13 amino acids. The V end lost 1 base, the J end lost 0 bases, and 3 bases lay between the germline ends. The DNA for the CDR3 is TGTGCCAGCAGTTTAGGGATGAACACTGAAGCTTTCTTT. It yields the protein CASSLGMNTEAFF.

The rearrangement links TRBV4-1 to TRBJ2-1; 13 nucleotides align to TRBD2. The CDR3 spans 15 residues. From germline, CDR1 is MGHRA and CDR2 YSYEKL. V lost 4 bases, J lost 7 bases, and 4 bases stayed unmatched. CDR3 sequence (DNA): TGCGCCAGCAGCCTGGGACTAGCGGGGTTTAATGAGCAGTTCTTC. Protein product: CASSLGLAGFNEQFF.

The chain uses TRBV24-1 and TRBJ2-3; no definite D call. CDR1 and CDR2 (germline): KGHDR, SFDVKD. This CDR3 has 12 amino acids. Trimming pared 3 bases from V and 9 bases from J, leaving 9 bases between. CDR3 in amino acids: CATSDGPRTQYF. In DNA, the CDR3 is TGTGCCACCAGTGATGGGCCAAGGACGCAGTATTTT.

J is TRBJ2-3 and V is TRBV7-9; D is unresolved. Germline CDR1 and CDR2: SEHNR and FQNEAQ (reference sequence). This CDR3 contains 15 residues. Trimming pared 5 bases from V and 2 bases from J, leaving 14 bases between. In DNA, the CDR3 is TGTGCCAGCAGCCCTTTTTCGGCCTTCACAGATACGCAGTATTTT. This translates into CASSPFSAFTDTQYF.

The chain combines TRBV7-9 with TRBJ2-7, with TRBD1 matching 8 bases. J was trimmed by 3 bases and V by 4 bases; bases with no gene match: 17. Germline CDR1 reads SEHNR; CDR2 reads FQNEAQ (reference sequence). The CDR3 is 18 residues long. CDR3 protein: CASSSTGTGSPNYYEQYF. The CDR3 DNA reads TGTGCCAGCAGCTCGACCGGGACAGGCTCCCCCAACTACTACGAGCAGTACTTC.

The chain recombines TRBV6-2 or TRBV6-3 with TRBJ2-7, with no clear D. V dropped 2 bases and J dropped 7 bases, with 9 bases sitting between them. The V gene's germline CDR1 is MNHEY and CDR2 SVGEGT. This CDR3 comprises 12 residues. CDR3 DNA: TGTGCCAGCAGTTACCAGGTCATGGAGCAGTACTTC. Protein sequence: CASSYQVMEQYF.

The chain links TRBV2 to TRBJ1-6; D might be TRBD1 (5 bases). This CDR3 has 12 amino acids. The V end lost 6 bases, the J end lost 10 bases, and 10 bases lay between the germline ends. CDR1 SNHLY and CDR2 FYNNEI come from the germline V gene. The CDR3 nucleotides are TGTGCCAGCAGGGGGGAAGGGTCACCCCTCCACTTT. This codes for CASRGEGSPLHF.

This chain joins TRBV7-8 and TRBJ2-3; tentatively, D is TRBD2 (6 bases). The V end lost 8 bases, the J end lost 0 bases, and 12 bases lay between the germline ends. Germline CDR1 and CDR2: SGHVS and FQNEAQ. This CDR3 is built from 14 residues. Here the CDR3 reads CASRRDWSTDTQYF. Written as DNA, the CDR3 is TGTGCCAGCCGCCGGGACTGGAGCACAGATACGCAGTATTTT.

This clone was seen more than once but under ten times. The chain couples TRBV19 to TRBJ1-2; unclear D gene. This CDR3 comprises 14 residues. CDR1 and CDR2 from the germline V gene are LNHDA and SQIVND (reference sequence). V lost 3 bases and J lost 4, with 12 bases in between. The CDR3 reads CASSIDVFSYGYTF. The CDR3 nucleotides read TGTGCCAGTAGTATCGACGTATTTTCCTATGGCTACACCTTC.

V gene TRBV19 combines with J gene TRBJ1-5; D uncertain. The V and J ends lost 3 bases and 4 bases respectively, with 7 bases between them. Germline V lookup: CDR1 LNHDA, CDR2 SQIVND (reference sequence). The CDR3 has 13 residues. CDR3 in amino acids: CASSMVGNQPQHF. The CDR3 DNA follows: TGTGCCAGTAGTATGGTAGGAAATCAGCCCCAGCATTTT.

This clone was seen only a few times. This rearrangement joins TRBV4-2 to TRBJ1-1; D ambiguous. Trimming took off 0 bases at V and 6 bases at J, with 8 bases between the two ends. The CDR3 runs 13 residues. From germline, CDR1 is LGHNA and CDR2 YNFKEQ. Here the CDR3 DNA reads TGTGCCAGCAGCCAAGATGCTTCACCTGAAGCTTTCTTT. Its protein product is CASSQDASPEAFF.